The 19 T cell receptor beta chains in this list originate from one sample, sequenced in a study of T-cell memory formation after mild COVID-19. A single record per CDR3 protein comes from TCRdb applying MiXCR to the 5' RACE reads. The data show 180,000 or so distinct CDR3 sequences, around 10% seen once. The specimen was PBMCs or a T cell subset sorted from them (not recorded which). These receptors were collected from a young man who had mild COVID-19 (a few samples of this study predate the infection). Cell type and time point are not known.

The chain joins TRBV11-2 to TRBJ2-5; perhaps TRBD1 as D (5 bases). The ends were cut back, 2 bases at V and 5 bases at J, with 18 bases in the middle. CDR3 length equals 16 residues. Germline CDR1 and CDR2: SGHAT and FQNNGV. CDR3 nucleotide sequence: TGTGCCAGCAGCTTAAGAGCCATCGGACAATCGGAGACCCAGTACTTC. Its protein product is CASSLRAIGQSETQYF. Looking up the rest from reference TRBV11-2 and TRBJ2-5 gives the full variable domain: EAGVAQSPRYKIIEKRQSVAFWCNPISGHATLYWYQQILGQGPKLLIQFQNNGVVDDSQLPKDRFSAERLKGVDSTLKIQPAKLEDSAVYLCASSLRAIGQSETQYFGPGTRLLVL.

The chain carries TRBV7-2 and TRBJ2-7; D is perhaps TRBD2 (6 bases). CDR3 length: 13 residues. Trimming removed 6 bases at V and 2 bases at J, with 11 bases between. Germline-derived CDR1 and CDR2 are SGHTA and FQGNSA. CDR3 bases: TGTGCCAGCAGTAATAGGGAGGCCTACGAGCAGTACTTC. It yields the protein CASSNREAYEQYF.

This clonotype was counted between two and nine times. J is TRBJ1-1 and V is TRBV5-1; 7 bases agree with TRBD1. The CDR3 loop spans 12 amino acids. Germline lookup yields CDR1 SGHRS and CDR2 YFSETQ. J was trimmed by 10 bases and V by 4 bases; bases with no gene match: 7. CDR3 nucleotide sequence: TGCGCCAGCAGCCCGGGACAGATAGGAGCTTTCTTT. This encodes CASSPGQIGAFF.

This clonotype occurred a few times. The chain has TRBV20-1 and TRBJ1-4, with a weak D call TRBD1 (5 bases). Germline CDR1 is DFQATT and CDR2 is SNEGSKA (reference sequence). CDR3 length: 13 residues. Between the trimmed V and J ends, which lost 4 bases and 7 bases, there was a span of 13 bases. Here the CDR3 reads CSATVDSLEKLFF. The CDR3 region has the DNA TGCAGTGCTACCGTTGACAGCCTTGAAAAACTGTTTTTT.

J is TRBJ1-2 and V is TRBV12-3 or TRBV12-4; the D gene is possibly TRBD1 (6 bases). This CDR3 has 14 amino acids. V was cut by 3 bases and J by 6 bases, with 14 bases left in between. Written as DNA, the CDR3 is TGTGCCAGCAGTTTTTTACAGGGAGGGAATGGCTACACCTTC. Protein: CASSFLQGGNGYTF.

A few counts support this clonotype. V and J are TRBV12-5 and TRBJ1-5, with TRBD1 as a possible D gene (6 bases). Looked up from germline, CDR1 is LGHNT and CDR2 is FRNRAP. Between the trimmed V and J ends, which lost 0 bases and 4 bases, there was a span of 16 bases. The CDR3 has 17 amino acids. The CDR3 DNA follows: TGTGCTAGTGGTTTGGTACTCGGCAGGGGAGAGAATCAGCCCCAGCATTTT. Encoded protein: CASGLVLGRGENQPQHF.

The chain carries TRBV5-1 and TRBJ1-1; 11 positions agree with TRBD1. CDR3 length equals 16 residues. The ends lost 2 bases at V and 4 bases at J; junction bases unmatched: 7. Germline V CDR1 and CDR2: SGHRS, YFSETQ. The CDR3 nucleotides read TGCGCCAGCAGCTTAGGGACAGGGGGGTTGGCCACTGAAGCTTTCTTT. This gives the protein CASSLGTGGLATEAFF.

This clonotype has only a few counts. The chain recombines TRBV29-1 with TRBJ1-1; D remains unclear. Germline lookup yields CDR1 SQVTM and CDR2 ANQGSEA. V lost 8 bases to trimming and J lost 0 bases, with 13 bases between them. This CDR3 contains 13 residues. The DNA for the CDR3 is TGCAGCACCCACCCCCTTGTGAACACTGAAGCTTTCTTT. Residues: CSTHPLVNTEAFF.

In this sample, this clonotype turned up a few times. V and J are TRBV24-1 and TRBJ2-2, with D unresolved. V was cut by 3 bases and J by 8 bases, with 6 bases left in between. CDR1 and CDR2 (germline): KGHDR, SFDVKD. The CDR3 covers 12 residues. Here the CDR3 reads CATSDPRGELFF. The CDR3 DNA reads as TGTGCCACCAGTGATCCACGAGGGGAGCTGTTTTTT.

Here the CDR3 DNA reads TGTGCCAGCAGCTTGCTTGGGCTTACCACAGATACGCAGTATTTT. Translation: CASSLLGLTTDTQYF. The chain combines TRBV5-6 with TRBJ2-3; D is ambiguous. The CDR3 runs to 15 residues. Germline CDR1 and CDR2: SGHDT and YYEEEE. Trimming pared 1 base from V and 2 bases from J, leaving 11 bases between.

The count of this clonotype is one. CDR3 DNA sequence: TGCGCCAGCAGCTTTGGGGCCAGGGAGGCGACCCAGTACTTC. Amino acid sequence: CASSFGAREATQYF. This chain uses TRBV5-1 with TRBJ2-5; D perhaps matches TRBD2 (6 bases). Germline values: CDR1 SGHRS, CDR2 YFSETQ. The CDR3 spans 14 residues. Trimming shortened V by 2 bases and J by 7 bases, and 15 bases separated the two germline ends. Full variable domain (outside the CDR3, taken from reference TRBV5-1 and TRBJ2-5): KAGVTQTPRYLIKTRGQQVTLSCSPISGHRSVSWYQQTPGQGLQFLFEYFSETQRNKGNFPGRFSGRQFSNSRSEMNVSTLELGDSALYLCASSFGAREATQYFGPGTRLLVL.

This chain connects TRBV4-3 to TRBJ1-1; D is uncertain. V lost 3 bases, J lost 3 bases, and 5 bases lay in between. Germline V gene sequence: CDR1 LGHNA, CDR2 YSLEER. The CDR3 sequence is 12 residues long. CDR3 DNA sequence: TGCGCCAGCAGCCAGGCCGACACTGAAGCTTTCTTT. Protein product: CASSQADTEAFF.

This rearrangement joins TRBV14 to TRBJ2-2; D is undetermined. V was clipped by 1 base and J by 6 bases, with 6 bases between them. CDR3 length equals 13 residues. The V gene's germline CDR1 is SGHDN and CDR2 FVKESK. In DNA form, the CDR3 reads TGTGCCAGCAGCCAAGTGGTGGCCGGGGAGCTGTTTTTT. Translation: CASSQVVAGELFF.

This clonotype came up a few times. V gene TRBV7-2 combines with J gene TRBJ1-2; TRBD1 is a possible D gene (5 bases). This CDR3 has 12 residues. Trimming shortened V by 3 bases and J by 8 bases, and 10 bases separated the two germline ends. CDR1 is SGHTA and CDR2 is FQGNSA in the germline V gene. The CDR3 is CASSLSGEGYTF. The CDR3 coding sequence is TGTGCCAGCAGCTTGTCGGGGGAGGGCTACACCTTC. Complete variable domain (other parts from reference TRBV7-2 and TRBJ1-2): GAGVSQSPSNKVTEKGKDVELRCDPISGHTALYWYRQSLGQGLEFLIYFQGNSAPDKSGLPSDRFSAERTGGSVSTLTIQRTQQEDSAVYLCASSLSGEGYTFGSGTRLTVV.

Only a few counts were recorded for this clonotype. V and J are TRBV4-1 and TRBJ2-5, with D unresolved. Deletions cut 1 base from V and 4 bases from J, with 13 bases between. CDR3 length: 15 residues. Looked up from germline, CDR1 is MGHRA and CDR2 is YSYEKL. CDR3 loop: CASSQVVPTPETQYF. The CDR3 DNA reads as TGCGCCAGCAGCCAAGTTGTTCCAACCCCAGAGACCCAGTACTTC.

The chain joins TRBV6-5 to TRBJ1-1; D call uncertain. Trimming stripped 5 bases from V and 1 base from J, with 8 bases between. In germline, CDR1 is MNHEY, CDR2 SVGAGI. This CDR3 spans 13 amino acids. CDR3 sequence (DNA): TGTGCCAGCAGTCCGCAGACGAACACTGAAGCTTTCTTT. It codes for CASSPQTNTEAFF.

The chain joins TRBV25-1 to TRBJ1-1; weak D call: TRBD1 (6 bases). The CDR3 is 15 amino acids. The V end lost 2 bases, the J end lost 4 bases, and 14 bases lay between the germline ends. Germline V gene lookup returns CDR1 MGHDK and CDR2 SYGVNS. The DNA for the CDR3 is TGTGCCAGCAGTGAAGCGGGGGCGCAGGGCACTGAAGCTTTCTTT. Translation: CASSEAGAQGTEAFF.

V usage is TRBV6-5 and J usage is TRBJ1-2; D gene uncertain. The CDR3 is 14 amino acids. V lost 6 bases to trimming and J lost 3 bases, with 14 bases between them. In germline, CDR1 is MNHEY, CDR2 SVGAGI. As DNA, the CDR3 is TGTGCCAGCAGACAAGGAAAAGACTACTATGGCTACACCTTC. It codes for CASRQGKDYYGYTF.

The V and J genes are TRBV3-1 and TRBJ2-3; no clear D. The CDR3 consists of 12 residues. The germline V gene encodes CDR1 LGHDT and CDR2 YNNKEL (reference sequence). V was shortened by 0 bases and J by 6 bases, with 4 bases between the two germline ends. CDR3 coding DNA: TGTGCCAGCAGCCAAGAATGGGATACGCAGTATTTT. This sequence encodes CASSQEWDTQYF.